The source of this T cell receptor beta chain is a study of T cell repertoires in cytomegalovirus infection. The wider study: An indication of both CMV infection and matching HLA type came from public TCR beta signatures. General study findings and limits: The study found HLA-C-restricted CMV-specific TCR beta clonotypes dominating the ex vivo response. People with CMV and the relevant HLA were identified by cumulative public TCR beta family frequency.

Looked up from germline, CDR1 is SNHLY and CDR2 is FYNNEI. The CDR3 contains 15 residues. J was trimmed by 6 bases and V by 4 bases; bases with no gene match: 8. MiXCR, run by TCRdb on the reads, gives a single entry per CDR3 protein. The sample holds about 190,000 distinct CDR3 sequences, under 30% seen once. In regard to this clonotype: Antigen: not known.

This TCR was sampled from a human donor in good health (CMV status not recorded). Some clones in this sample may be carry-over from other donors' samples. The V gene is TRBV2, the J gene TRBJ1-2; 10 bases are shared with TRBD1. Sequenced material: PBMCs. The CDR3 DNA sequence: TGTGCCAGCAGTGCTTGGGACAGGGGAATGGATGGCTACACCTTC. Its translation is CASSAWDRGMDGYTF.